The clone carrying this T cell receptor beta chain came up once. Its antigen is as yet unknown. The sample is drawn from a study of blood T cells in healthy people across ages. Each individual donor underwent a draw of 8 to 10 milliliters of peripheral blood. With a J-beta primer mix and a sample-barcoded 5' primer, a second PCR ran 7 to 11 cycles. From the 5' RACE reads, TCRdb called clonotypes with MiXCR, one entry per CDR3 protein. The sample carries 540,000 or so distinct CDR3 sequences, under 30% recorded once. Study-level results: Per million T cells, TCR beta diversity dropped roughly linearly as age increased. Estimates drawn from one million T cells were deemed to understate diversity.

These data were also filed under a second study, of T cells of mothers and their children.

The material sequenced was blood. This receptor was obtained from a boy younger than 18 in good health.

CDR3: CASSRVVNEQFF. CDR3 nucleotides: TGCGCCAGCAGCCGAGTAGTCAATGAGCAGTTCTTC. The chain uses TRBV5-1 and TRBJ2-5; D ambiguous. The closer fit of TRBJ2-1 to the DNA end suggests the J call may be wrong. Germline V CDR1 and CDR2: SGHRS, YFSETQ. The CDR3 contains 12 residues.